This T cell receptor (beta chain) was sequenced in a study of OX40 agonist ivuxolimab in advanced cancers. Study-level information: Dose-escalation subjects each had hepatocellular carcinoma, melanoma, renal cell or head and neck cancer.

The CDR3 loop spans 15 amino acids. V trimming: 7 bases; J trimming: 0 bases; junction bases outside the gene matches: 6. From germline, CDR1 is MDHEN and CDR2 SYDVKM. Clones were sequenced by immunoSEQ multiplex PCR, and TCRdb holds only the in-frame ones, with some missing. The sample shows over 60,000 clones, about 85% of them seen only once. Sample: CD4+ or CD8+ T cells sorted from blood, taken in a trial of the OX40 agonist ivuxolimab. This chain links TRBV28 with TRBJ1-3; 7 bases fit TRBD1. The sequence was collected from an adult with an advanced solid tumor such as melanoma, head and neck, liver or kidney cancer. Here the CDR3 DNA reads TGTGCCAGCAACCCGACAGGGAGCTCTGGAAACACCATATATTTT. It translates to CASNPTGSSGNTIYF.